What follows are 13 T cell receptor beta chains derived from one specimen sequenced in a study of T cells after yellow fever vaccination. TCRdb passed the 5' RACE reads through MiXCR, listing each CDR3 protein once. The profile covers roughly 70,000 distinct CDR3 sequences, with roughly 8% appearing a single time and around 38% taken by the ten largest. Sequenced here: CD8+ T cells sorted from PBMCs, sampled on the day of the yellow fever booster vaccination. The receptor set was obtained from a young man who received the YFV17D yellow fever vaccine.

This clonotype turned up a few times. The chain has TRBV5-6 and TRBJ2-7, with TRBD1 matching 9 bases. The CDR3 spans 14 residues. V trimming: 5 bases; J trimming: 7 bases; junction bases outside the gene matches: 10. From germline, CDR1 is SGHDT and CDR2 YYEEEE. CDR3 region: CASRDPGQGREQYF. The CDR3 DNA sequence: TGTGCCAGCAGAGACCCGGGACAGGGACGTGAGCAGTACTTC. Using reference TRBV5-6 and TRBJ2-7 for the parts outside the CDR3, the full variable domain is DAGVTQSPTHLIKTRGQQVTLRCSPKSGHDTVSWYQQALGQGPQFIFQYYEEEERQRGNFPDRFSGHQFPNYSSELNVNALLLGDSALYLCASRDPGQGREQYFGPGTRLTVT.

The sample holds a few counts of this clonotype. This chain joins TRBV20-1 and TRBJ2-7; no clear D gene. The CDR3 extends over 15 amino acids. V was trimmed by 0 bases and J by 0 bases, leaving 12 bases between them. CDR1 is DFQATT, CDR2 SNEGSKA, per germline (reference sequence). CDR3 sequence: CSARDLTWSSYEQYF. The CDR3 nucleotides read TGCAGTGCTAGAGATCTAACCTGGAGCTCCTACGAGCAGTACTTC.

The table lists this clonotype with many counts. This chain connects TRBV3-1 to TRBJ2-7; 7 nucleotides line up with TRBD1. The V gene end was trimmed by 4 bases and the J gene end by 3 bases; junction bases not matched to a gene: 6. This CDR3 has 14 residues. Germline V gives CDR1 LGHDT, CDR2 YNNKEL (reference sequence). The CDR3 protein is CASSPGTEDYEQYF. The CDR3 coding sequence is TGTGCCAGCAGCCCCGGGACAGAAGACTACGAGCAGTACTTC.

The gene calls are TRBV13 and TRBJ2-3; 10 positions match TRBD2. This CDR3 contains 16 residues. V was clipped by 1 base and J by 1 base; unmatched bases: 2. Germline CDR1 PRHDT, CDR2 FYEKMQ (reference sequence). CDR3 bases: TGTGCCAGCAGCTTAGCGCTAGCGGGAGGCACAGATACGCAGTATTTT. Its protein product is CASSLALAGGTDTQYF.

This clonotype came up a few times. CDR3 protein: CASSYYAGGETQYF. CDR3 bases: TGTGCCAGCAGTTACTACGCGGGAGGAGAGACCCAGTACTTC. The chain uses TRBV6-2 or TRBV6-3 and TRBJ2-5; 8 nucleotides match TRBD2. This CDR3 is 14 amino acids long. V trimming: 1 base; J trimming: 4 bases; junction bases outside the gene matches: 2. The germline CDR1 and CDR2 sequences are MNHEY and SVGEGT.

This clonotype turned up a few times. V and J are TRBV6-2 or TRBV6-3 and TRBJ2-7; 8 bases fit TRBD2. The CDR3 has 16 residues. In germline, CDR1 is MNHEY, CDR2 SVGEGT. V dropped 4 bases and J dropped 4; count of bases not matched to a gene: 12. CDR3 coding DNA: TGTGCCAGCAGTTCCCCCATGCAGCGGGAGAGGTACGAGCAGTACTTC. Protein: CASSSPMQRERYEQYF.

J is TRBJ2-5 and V is TRBV9, with D possibly matching TRBD2 (6 bases). Looked up from germline, CDR1 is SGDLS and CDR2 is YYNGEE. V shed 4 bases and J shed 2 bases, with 15 bases lying between them. This CDR3 spans 15 amino acids. The CDR3 is CASSQYRGFQETQYF. DNA for the CDR3: TGTGCCAGCAGCCAATATCGGGGGTTTCAAGAGACCCAGTACTTC. The full variable domain, rest sourced from reference TRBV9 and TRBJ2-5, is DSGVTQTPKHLITATGQRVTLRCSPRSGDLSVYWYQQSLDQGLQFLIQYYNGEERAKGNILERFSAQQFPDLHSELNLSSLELGDSALYFCASSQYRGFQETQYFGPGTRLLVL.

This chain uses TRBV7-6 with TRBJ2-3; D is unclear. This CDR3 spans 12 amino acids. V lost 5 bases and J lost 6, with 9 bases in between. The germline V gene encodes CDR1 SGHVS and CDR2 FNYEAQ. CDR3 sequence: CASSRPLDTQYF. Here the CDR3 DNA reads TGTGCCAGCAGCCGTCCCCTCGATACGCAGTATTTT.

This clonotype has at least ten counts. This chain uses TRBV6-2 or TRBV6-3 with TRBJ2-3; TRBD1 matches at 9 bases. V was clipped by 6 bases and J by 1 base; unmatched bases: 5. The CDR3 length is 15 residues. CDR1 MNHEY and CDR2 SVGEGT come from the germline V gene. CDR3 residues: CASRRTGDGTDTQYF. CDR3 DNA sequence: TGTGCCAGCAGAAGGACAGGGGACGGCACAGATACGCAGTATTTT.

Only a few counts were recorded for this clonotype. The chain carries TRBV9 and TRBJ2-1; a possible D gene is TRBD2 (6 bases). This CDR3 contains 15 residues. V lost 1 base, J lost 4 bases, and 12 bases lay in between. The germline V gene has CDR1 SGDLS and CDR2 YYNGEE. The CDR3 DNA follows: TGTGCCAGCAGCGTATCGGGAGCGCGATACAATGAGCAGTTCTTC. Its protein product is CASSVSGARYNEQFF. The entire variable domain, with the rest obtained from reference TRBV9 and TRBJ2-1, is as follows: DSGVTQTPKHLITATGQRVTLRCSPRSGDLSVYWYQQSLDQGLQFLIQYYNGEERAKGNILERFSAQQFPDLHSELNLSSLELGDSALYFCASSVSGARYNEQFFGPGTRLTVL.

In its sample, this clonotype was seen a few times. V gene TRBV20-1 combines with J gene TRBJ2-3; 9 nucleotides agree with TRBD1. Looked up from germline, CDR1 is DFQATT and CDR2 is SNEGSKA (reference sequence). The CDR3 has 14 amino acids. V was pared by 2 bases and J by 6 bases, with 6 bases of the junction left unmatched. CDR3 DNA sequence: TGCAGTGCTAGAACCGGGACAGGGTGGGATACGCAGTATTTT. This gives the protein CSARTGTGWDTQYF.

This clonotype was detected ten times or more. This chain connects TRBV6-5 to TRBJ2-6; D perhaps matches TRBD1 (6 bases). Trimming took off 4 bases at V and 0 bases at J, with 16 bases between the two ends. The CDR3 is 18 amino acids. Germline assignment: CDR1 MNHEY and CDR2 SVGAGI. The CDR3 loop reads CASSSTTQGYSGANVLTF. CDR3 nucleotide sequence: TGTGCCAGCAGTTCAACTACACAGGGATACTCTGGGGCCAACGTCCTGACTTTC.

This clonotype was seen a few times. The V and J genes are TRBV12-3 or TRBV12-4 and TRBJ2-7, with 7 bases that match TRBD1. The ends lost 3 bases at V and 5 bases at J; junction bases unmatched: 10. The length of the CDR3 is 15 residues. The CDR3 DNA reads TGTGCCAGCAGTTTTTTGGTGACAGGGCCGGACGAGCAGTACTTC. Its protein is CASSFLVTGPDEQYF.